This TCR beta chain was sequenced during a study of blood T cell repertoires in COVID-19. Study-wide context: The United States, Italy and Spain were the sources of the acute and convalescent COVID-19 samples.

The data were produced by immunoSEQ multiplex PCR, yet TCRdb's version contains in-frame clones alone and is incomplete. Found here are approximately 93,000 clones, about two thirds of them singletons; the top ten hold about an eighth. This CDR3 region has 17 residues. Germline lookup yields CDR1 KGHSH and CDR2 LQKENI. Trimming took 0 bases from V and 6 from J; bases not matched to a gene: 8. This sequence originates from a woman at least 80 years old with acute or convalescent COVID-19. The chain joins TRBV18 to TRBJ2-2; 9 bases are a match to TRBD2. Source material: peripheral blood. CDR3 amino acids: CASSPPSSGGSSGELFF. CDR3 nucleotide sequence: TGTGCCAGCTCACCACCGTCCAGCGGGGGGTCATCCGGGGAGCTGTTTTTT.